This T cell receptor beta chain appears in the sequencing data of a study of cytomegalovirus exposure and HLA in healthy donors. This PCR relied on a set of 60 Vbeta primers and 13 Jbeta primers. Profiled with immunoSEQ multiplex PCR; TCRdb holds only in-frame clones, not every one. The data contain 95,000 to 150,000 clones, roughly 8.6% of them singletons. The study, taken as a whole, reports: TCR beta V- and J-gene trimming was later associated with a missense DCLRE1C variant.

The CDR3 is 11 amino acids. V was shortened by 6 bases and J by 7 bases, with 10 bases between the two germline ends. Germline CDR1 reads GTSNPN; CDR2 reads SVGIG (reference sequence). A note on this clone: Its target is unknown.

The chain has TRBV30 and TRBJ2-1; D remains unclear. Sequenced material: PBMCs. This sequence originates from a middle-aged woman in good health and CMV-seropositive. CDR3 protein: CACRLGNEQFF. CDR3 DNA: TGTGCCTGCCGACTTGGAAATGAGCAGTTCTTC.